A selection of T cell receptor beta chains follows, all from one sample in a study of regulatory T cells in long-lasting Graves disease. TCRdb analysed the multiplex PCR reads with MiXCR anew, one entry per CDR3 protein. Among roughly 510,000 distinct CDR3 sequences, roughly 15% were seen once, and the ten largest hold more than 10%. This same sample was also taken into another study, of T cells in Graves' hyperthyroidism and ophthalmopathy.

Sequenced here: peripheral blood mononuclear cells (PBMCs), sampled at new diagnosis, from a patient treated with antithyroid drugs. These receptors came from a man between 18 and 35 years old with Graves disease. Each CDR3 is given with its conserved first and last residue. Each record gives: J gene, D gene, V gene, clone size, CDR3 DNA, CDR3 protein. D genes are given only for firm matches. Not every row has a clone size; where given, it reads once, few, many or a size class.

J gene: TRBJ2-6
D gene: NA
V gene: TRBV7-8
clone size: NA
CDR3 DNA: TGTGCCAGCAGCTTAGGACAATATATGTCACTATACTCTGGGGCCAACGTCCTGACTTTC
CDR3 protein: CASSLGQYMSLYSGANVLTF

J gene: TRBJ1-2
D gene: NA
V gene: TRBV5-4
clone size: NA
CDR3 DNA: TGTGCCAGCAGCCCGACGGGACGGATTTTCTACACCTTC
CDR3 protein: CASSPTGRIFYTF

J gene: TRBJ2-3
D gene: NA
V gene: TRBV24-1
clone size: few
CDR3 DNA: TGTGCCACCAGTGAGGGGGGGGCCCCGACTGTGGATACGCAGTATTTT
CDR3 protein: CATSEGGAPTVDTQYF

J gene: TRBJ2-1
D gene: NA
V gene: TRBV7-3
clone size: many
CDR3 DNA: TGTGCCAGCAGCTTAATTCAGAGCACCTACAATGAGCAGTTCTTC
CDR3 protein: CASSLIQSTYNEQFF

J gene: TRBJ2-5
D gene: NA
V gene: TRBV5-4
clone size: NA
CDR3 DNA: TGTGCCAGCAGCATACTAGGCAACCGGGAGACCCAGTACTTC
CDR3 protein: CASSILGNRETQYF

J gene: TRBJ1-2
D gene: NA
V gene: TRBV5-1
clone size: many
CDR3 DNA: TGCGCCAGCAGGGTGGGCGAGTCGAGAGCTAACTATGGCTACACCTTC
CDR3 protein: CASRVGESRANYGYTF

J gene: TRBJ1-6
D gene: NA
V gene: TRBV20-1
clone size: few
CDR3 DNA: TGCAGTGCTAGTTCTTCGGGGCCTAATTCACCCCTCCACTTT
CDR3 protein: CSASSSGPNSPLHF

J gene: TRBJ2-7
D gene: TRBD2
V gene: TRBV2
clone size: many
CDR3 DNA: TGTGCCAGCAGTACACTAGCGGGAGTTGGTGAGCAGTACTTC
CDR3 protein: CASSTLAGVGEQYF

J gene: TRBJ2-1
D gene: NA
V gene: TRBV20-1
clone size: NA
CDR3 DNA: TGCAGTGCCCCCGGGACTTTAGACTGCAATGAGCAGTTCTTC
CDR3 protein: CSAPGTLDCNEQFF

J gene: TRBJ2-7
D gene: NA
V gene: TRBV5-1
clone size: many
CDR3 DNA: TGCGCCAGCAGTTTGGCCGGCACGGAGCAGTACTTC
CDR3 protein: CASSLAGTEQYF

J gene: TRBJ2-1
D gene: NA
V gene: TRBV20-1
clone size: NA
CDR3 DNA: TGCAGTGCTAGACGGGTAGGGGGAGCAGGCTATGAGCAGTTCTTC
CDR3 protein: CSARRVGGAGYEQFF

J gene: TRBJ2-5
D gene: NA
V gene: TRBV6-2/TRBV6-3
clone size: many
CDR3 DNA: TGTGCCAGCAGTTACAACACTCCCCGGGCAGAGACCCAGTACTTC
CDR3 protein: CASSYNTPRAETQYF

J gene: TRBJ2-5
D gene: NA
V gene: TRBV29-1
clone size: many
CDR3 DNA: TGCAGCGTTGAAGATCAAAAGAGGGCTCTGTACCAAGAGACCCAGTACTTC
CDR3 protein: CSVEDQKRALYQETQYF

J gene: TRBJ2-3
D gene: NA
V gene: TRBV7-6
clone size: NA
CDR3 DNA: TGTGCCAGCAGCCAGATCTCCGGGAGCACACTTAGCACAGATACGCAGTATTTT
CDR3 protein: CASSQISGSTLSTDTQYF

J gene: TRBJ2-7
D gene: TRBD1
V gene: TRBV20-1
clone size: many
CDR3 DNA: TGCAGTGCTAACCGGGACAGTTCCTACGAGCAGTACTTC
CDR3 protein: CSANRDSSYEQYF

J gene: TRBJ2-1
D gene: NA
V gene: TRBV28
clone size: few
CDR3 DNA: TGTGCCAGCAGTTTATCTACGCCATACAATGAGCAGTTCTTC
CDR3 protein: CASSLSTPYNEQFF

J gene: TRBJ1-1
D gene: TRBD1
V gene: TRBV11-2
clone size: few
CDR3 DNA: TGTGCCAGTACGCCGGGGGACAGACACCACACTGAAGCTTTCTTT
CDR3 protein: CASTPGDRHHTEAFF

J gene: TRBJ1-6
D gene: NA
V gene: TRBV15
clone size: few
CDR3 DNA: TGTGCCACCAGAAGCGGGGTATTGGGATATAATTCACCCCTCCACTTT
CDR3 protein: CATRSGVLGYNSPLHF

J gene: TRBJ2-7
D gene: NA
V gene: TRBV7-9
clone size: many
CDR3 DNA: TGTGCCAGCAGCGCACAGTCAGGGGCCGAGCAGTACTTC
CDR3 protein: CASSAQSGAEQYF

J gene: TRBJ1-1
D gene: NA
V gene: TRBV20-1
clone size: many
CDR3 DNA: TGCAGTGCTAGATTGGGGGGAAGTATGAACACTGAAGCTTTCTTT
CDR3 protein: CSARLGGSMNTEAFF

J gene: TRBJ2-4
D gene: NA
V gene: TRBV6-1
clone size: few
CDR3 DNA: TGTGCCAGCAGTGAGAGGGCAGGGACCGACATTCAGTACTTC
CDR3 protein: CASSERAGTDIQYF

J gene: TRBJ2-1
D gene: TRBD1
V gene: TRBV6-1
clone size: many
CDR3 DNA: TGTGCCAGCAGGGGGGACAGGGAGCAGTTCTTC
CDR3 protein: CASRGDREQFF

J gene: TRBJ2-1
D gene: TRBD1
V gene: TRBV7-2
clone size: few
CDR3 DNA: TGTGCCAGCAGCTTATTCAGGGGGGGACAGGGAGGGGATGAGCAGTTCTTC
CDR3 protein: CASSLFRGGQGGDEQFF

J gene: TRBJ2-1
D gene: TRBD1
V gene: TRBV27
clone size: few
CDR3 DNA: TGTGCCAGCAGCCTGGGACAGGGGCCTCTAAGTGAGCAGTTCTTC
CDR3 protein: CASSLGQGPLSEQFF

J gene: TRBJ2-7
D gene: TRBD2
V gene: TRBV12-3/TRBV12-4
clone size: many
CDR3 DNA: TGTGCCAGCAGTTCACACCTCACTAGCGGGAGCTACGAGCAGTACTTC
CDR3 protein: CASSSHLTSGSYEQYF

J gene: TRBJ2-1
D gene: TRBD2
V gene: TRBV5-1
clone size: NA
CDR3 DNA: TGCGCCAGCATGACGACTAGCGGGACATACAATGAGCAGTTCTTC
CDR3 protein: CASMTTSGTYNEQFF

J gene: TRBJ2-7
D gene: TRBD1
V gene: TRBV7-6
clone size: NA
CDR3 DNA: TGTGCCAGCAGCTTAATGAGGGGGCTCGGCTACGAGCAGTACTTC
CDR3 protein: CASSLMRGLGYEQYF

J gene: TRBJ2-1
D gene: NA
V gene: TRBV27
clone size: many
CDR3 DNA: TGTGCCAGCAGTTCCCCAGAGCGGGTGAGATACAATGAGCAGTTCTTC
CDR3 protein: CASSSPERVRYNEQFF

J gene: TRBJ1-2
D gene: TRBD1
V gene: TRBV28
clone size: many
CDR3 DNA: TGTGCCAGCAGTTTAGTCGGGACAGGCACCTACACCTTC
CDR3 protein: CASSLVGTGTYTF

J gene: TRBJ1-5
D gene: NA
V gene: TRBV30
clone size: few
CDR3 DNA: TGTGCCTGGAGTCCCGACACGTCGGAGGATCAGCCCCAGCATTTT
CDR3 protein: CAWSPDTSEDQPQHF

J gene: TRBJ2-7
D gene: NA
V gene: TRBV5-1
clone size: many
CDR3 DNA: TGCGCCAGCAGCTTGGTCGGACCTTCCTCCTACGAGCAGTACTTC
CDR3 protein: CASSLVGPSSYEQYF

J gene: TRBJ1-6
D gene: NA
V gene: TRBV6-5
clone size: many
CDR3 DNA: TGTGCCAGCAGTTACGAGGGCCGGGGGGATTCACCCCTCCACTTT
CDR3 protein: CASSYEGRGDSPLHF

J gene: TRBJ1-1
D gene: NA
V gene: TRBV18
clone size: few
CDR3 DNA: TGTGCCAGCTCACCAGGCGGGAGAGGCATGAACACTGAAGCTTTCTTT
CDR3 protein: CASSPGGRGMNTEAFF

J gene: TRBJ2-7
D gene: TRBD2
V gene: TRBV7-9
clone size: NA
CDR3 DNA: TGTGCCAGCAGCTTTCCCCAGGTTAGCGGGATATACGAGCAGTACTTC
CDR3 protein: CASSFPQVSGIYEQYF

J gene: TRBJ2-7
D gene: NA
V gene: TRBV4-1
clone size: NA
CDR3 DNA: TGCGCCAGCAGCCAAGTTCTCAGGGACTACGAGCAGTACTTC
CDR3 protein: CASSQVLRDYEQYF

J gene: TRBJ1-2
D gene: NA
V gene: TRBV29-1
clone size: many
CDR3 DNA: TGCAGCGTTGAAGATCGGGGCAGGGGTGGCTATGGCTACACCTTC
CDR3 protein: CSVEDRGRGGYGYTF

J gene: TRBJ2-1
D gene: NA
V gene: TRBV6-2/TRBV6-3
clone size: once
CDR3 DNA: TGTGCCAGCAGTTACTCGGGGGGGGCTAATGAGCAGTTCTTC
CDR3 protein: CASSYSGGANEQFF

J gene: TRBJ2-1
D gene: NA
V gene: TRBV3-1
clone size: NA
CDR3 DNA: TGTGCCAGCAGCCAGGGGGCCCGAGTCACCTACAATGAGCAGTTCTTC
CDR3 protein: CASSQGARVTYNEQFF

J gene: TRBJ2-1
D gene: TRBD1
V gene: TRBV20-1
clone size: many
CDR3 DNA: TGCAGTGCTCACCGACAGGGGGCGATTGATGAGCAGTTCTTC
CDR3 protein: CSAHRQGAIDEQFF

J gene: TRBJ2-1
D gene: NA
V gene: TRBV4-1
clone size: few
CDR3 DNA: TGCGCCAGCAGCCGGGGTCGGCGTACGGTTGAGCAGTTCTTC
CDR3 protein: CASSRGRRTVEQFF

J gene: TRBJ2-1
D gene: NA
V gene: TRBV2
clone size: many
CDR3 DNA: TGTGCCAGCAGAACGACTCCTCTCGGCTACAATGAGCAGTTCTTC
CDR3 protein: CASRTTPLGYNEQFF

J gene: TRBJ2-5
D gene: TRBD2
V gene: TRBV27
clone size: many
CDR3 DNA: TGTGCCAGCAGTTTAAGGTCGGGAGGGGAGACCCAGTACTTC
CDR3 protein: CASSLRSGGETQYF

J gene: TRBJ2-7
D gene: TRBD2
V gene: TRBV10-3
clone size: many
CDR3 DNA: TGTGCCATCAGTGAGTCTTCTAGCGGGAGGGGGGAGCAGTACTTC
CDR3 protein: CAISESSSGRGEQYF

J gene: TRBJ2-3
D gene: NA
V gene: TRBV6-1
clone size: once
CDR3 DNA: TGTGCCAGCAAAACTTACGCAGCCCTTAGCACAGATACGCAGTATTTT
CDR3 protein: CASKTYAALSTDTQYF

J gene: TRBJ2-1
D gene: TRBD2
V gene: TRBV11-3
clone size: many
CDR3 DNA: TGTGCCAGCAGCTTAAATAGCGGGAATCATGAGCAGTTCTTC
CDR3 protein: CASSLNSGNHEQFF

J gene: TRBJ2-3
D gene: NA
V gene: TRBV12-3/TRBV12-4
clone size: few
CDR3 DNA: TGTGCCAGCATAACGGCGAACACAGATACGCAGTATTTT
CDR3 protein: CASITANTDTQYF

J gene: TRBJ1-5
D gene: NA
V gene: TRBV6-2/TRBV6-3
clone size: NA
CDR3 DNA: TGTGCCAGCAGTGTTGCACAGGGAATCAATCAGCCCCAGCATTTT
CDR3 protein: CASSVAQGINQPQHF

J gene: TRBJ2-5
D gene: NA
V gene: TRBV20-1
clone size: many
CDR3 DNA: TGCAGTGCTGCGAAGAGGGGAGTACAAGAGACCCAGTACTTC
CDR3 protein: CSAAKRGVQETQYF

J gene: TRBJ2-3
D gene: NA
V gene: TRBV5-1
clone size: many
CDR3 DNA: TGCGCCAGCAGCTTGGAAGTCTGGCGGGGAGACACAGATACGCAGTATTTT
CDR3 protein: CASSLEVWRGDTDTQYF